These 2 T cell receptor beta chains share one sample of origin, sequenced in a study of blood T cell repertoires in COVID-19. Sequencing used immunoSEQ multiplex PCR; TCRdb keeps in-frame clones, though not all of them. This sample has 90,000 to 100,000 clones; 80% to 85% occur once, and the top ten carry around 4%. Sequenced sample: peripheral blood. These TCRs come from a man between 60 and 75 years old with acute or convalescent COVID-19.

This chain links TRBV6-5 with TRBJ2-3; TRBD2 matches 11 bases. Germline V CDR1 and CDR2: MNHEY, SVGAGI. Germline trimming cut 6 bases from V and 6 bases from J; bases unmatched to any gene: 2. The CDR3 is 13 amino acids. CDR3 in DNA: TGTGCCAGCAGGCTAGCGGGAGGTGATACGCAGTATTTT. Residues: CASRLAGGDTQYF.

This clone occurred once. The CDR3 DNA reads as TGTGCCAGCAGTTACCCGCCGGGACAGGGAAACACCGGGGAGCTGTTTTTT. Protein product: CASSYPPGQGNTGELFF. This rearrangement joins TRBV6-2 or TRBV6-3 to TRBJ2-2; 9 bases fit TRBD1. Germline V gene sequence: CDR1 MNHEY, CDR2 SVGEGT. J gave up 2 bases and V 2 bases, and 6 bases lay outside the gene matches. The CDR3 is made up of 17 amino acids.